This T cell receptor beta chain was retrieved from a study of T cells in localized non-small cell lung cancer. Whole-study findings and limits: Tumor showed lower T cell clonality than uninvolved adjacent lung, where it was highest. Heterogeneity cannot be ruled out, as sequencing used one tumor region only.

Sequenced by immunoSEQ multiplex PCR; TCRdb stores in-frame clones only, minus some. The table shows 15,000 to 20,000 clones, with roughly 90% occurring only once. V lost 5 bases to trimming and J lost 0 bases, with 11 bases between them. Germline values: CDR1 MDHEN, CDR2 SYDVKM. CDR3 length: 15 residues. Notes on this clone: Its matching antigen is unknown.

This chain connects TRBV28 to TRBJ2-4; D is ambiguous. The specimen was peripheral blood mononuclear cells, collected before any cancer treatment. This clonotype was obtained from a woman aged 40-69 years with stage III lung adenocarcinoma. The DNA for the CDR3 is TGTGCCAGCAGTCCCCGGAAAGGAGCCAAAAACATTCAGTACTTC. The encoded protein is CASSPRKGAKNIQYF.